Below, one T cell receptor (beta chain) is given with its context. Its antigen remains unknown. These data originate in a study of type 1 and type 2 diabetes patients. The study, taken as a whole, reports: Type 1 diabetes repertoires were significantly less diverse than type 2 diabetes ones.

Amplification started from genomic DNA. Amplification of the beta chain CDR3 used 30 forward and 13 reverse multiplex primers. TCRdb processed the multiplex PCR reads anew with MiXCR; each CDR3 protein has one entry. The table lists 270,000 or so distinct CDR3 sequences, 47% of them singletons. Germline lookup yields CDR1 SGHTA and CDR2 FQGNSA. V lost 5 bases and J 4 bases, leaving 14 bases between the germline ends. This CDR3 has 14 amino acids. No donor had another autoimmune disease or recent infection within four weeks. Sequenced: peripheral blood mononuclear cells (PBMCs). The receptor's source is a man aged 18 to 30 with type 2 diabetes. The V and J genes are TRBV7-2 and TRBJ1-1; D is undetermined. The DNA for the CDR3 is TGTGCCAGCAGCCCCGTCGGGTGGGGCACTGAAGCTTTCTTT. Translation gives CASSPVGWGTEAFF.